This TCR beta chain was recovered during a study of blood T cells in healthy people across ages. Sample-barcoded 5' priming and a J-beta primer mix drove a second PCR of roughly 7 to 11 cycles. A template-switch adaptor containing 12 random nucleotides labeled each cDNA molecule. TCRdb analysed the 5' RACE reads with MiXCR anew, one entry per CDR3 protein. In the table there are about 570,000 distinct CDR3 sequences, 27% of which are singletons. The germline CDR1 and CDR2 sequences are MNHEY and SVGAGI. The CDR3 length is 14 residues. The V gene lost 2 bases and the J gene lost 2 bases, with 9 bases spanning the gap. Peripheral blood from each donor was collected in a volume of approximately 9.5 milliliters. Extraction yielded at least 6 micrograms of total RNA per sample.

Sequencing input: blood. This chain joins TRBV6-5 and TRBJ1-2, with TRBD1 as a possible D gene (6 bases). The source is a woman between 70 and 85 years old in good health. CDR3 coding DNA: TGTGCCAGCAGTTACCGAGACAGGAACTATGGCTACACCTTC. Residues: CASSYRDRNYGYTF.